The TCR beta chain described here comes from a study of blood T cell repertoires in COVID-19. Across the whole study: The samples span acute and convalescent COVID-19 from the United States, Italy and Spain. In each case, the material was cDNA or gDNA derived from T cells, B-cell-depleted T cells, or PBMCs.

How the authors handled the data: Nucleated cell counts were estimated from reference gene primer amplification. Some clones are missing from TCRdb's copy, which holds only in-frame ones; the method was immunoSEQ multiplex PCR. V and J calls and clone size follow that table, whereas D and trimming were derived from the DNA. Of around 300,000 clones listed, roughly 85% are singletons. Sequencing input: peripheral blood. This clonotype was obtained from a woman in her 30s with active or convalescent COVID-19.

Here the CDR3 reads CASSQDRGPGWSSEAFF. CDR3 sequence (DNA): TGTGCCAGCAGCCAAGATAGAGGTCCAGGGTGGTCGAGTGAAGCTTTCTTT. This chain links TRBV14 with TRBJ1-1; D perhaps matches TRBD1 (5 bases). Germline values: CDR1 SGHDN, CDR2 FVKESK. The CDR3 contains 17 residues. The germline V and J ends were trimmed by 0 bases and 7 bases, with 21 bases remaining between them.